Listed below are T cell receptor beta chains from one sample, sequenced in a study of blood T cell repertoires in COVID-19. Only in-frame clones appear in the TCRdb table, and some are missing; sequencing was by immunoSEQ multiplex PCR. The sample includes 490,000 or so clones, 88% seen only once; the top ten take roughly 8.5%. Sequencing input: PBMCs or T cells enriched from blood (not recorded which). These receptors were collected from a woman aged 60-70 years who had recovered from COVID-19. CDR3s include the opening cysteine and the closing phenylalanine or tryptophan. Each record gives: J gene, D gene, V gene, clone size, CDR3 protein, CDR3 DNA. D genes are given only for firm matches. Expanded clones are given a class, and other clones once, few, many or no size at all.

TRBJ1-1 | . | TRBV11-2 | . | CASRRWESNTEAFF | TGTGCCAGCAGGCGTTGGGAGAGTAACACTGAAGCTTTCTTT
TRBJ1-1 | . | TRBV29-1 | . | CTTGGERTEAFF | TGCACCACCGGGGGGGAGAGGACTGAAGCTTTCTTT
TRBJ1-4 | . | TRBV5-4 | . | CASSGETNEKLFF | TGTGCCAGCAGCGGTGAGACTAATGAAAAACTGTTTTTT
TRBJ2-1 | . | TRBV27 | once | CASSYIGQGADEQFF | TGTGCCAGCAGTTATATAGGGCAGGGTGCAGATGAGCAGTTCTTC
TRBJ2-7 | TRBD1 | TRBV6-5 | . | CASSYSGTGRYEQYF | TGTGCCAGCAGTTACTCCGGGACAGGGAGGTACGAGCAGTACTTC
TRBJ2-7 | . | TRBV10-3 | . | CATRTGAYEQYF | TGTGCCACCAGGACGGGAGCCTACGAGCAGTACTTC
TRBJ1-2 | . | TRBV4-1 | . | CASSQDRVRAGPRDYGYTF | TGCGCCAGCAGCCAAGATCGGGTGAGGGCCGGGCCGAGGGACTATGGCTACACCTTC
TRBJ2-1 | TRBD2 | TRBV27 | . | CASSLSVPSGGPSSYNEQFF | TGTGCCAGCAGTTTATCAGTTCCTAGCGGGGGCCCAAGCTCCTACAATGAGCAGTTCTTC
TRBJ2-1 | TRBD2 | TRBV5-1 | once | CASSTGRAGSYNEQFF | TGCGCCAGCAGCACCGGGAGGGCTGGGTCCTACAATGAGCAGTTCTTC
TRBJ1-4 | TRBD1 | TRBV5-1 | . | CASSLQGGLNEKLFF | TGCGCCAGCAGCTTACAGGGGGGCCTTAATGAAAAACTGTTTTTT
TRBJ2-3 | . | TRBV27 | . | CASSRTADTQYF | TGTGCCAGCAGTCGAACTGCAGATACGCAGTATTTT